These 18 T cell receptor beta chains originate from one sample sequenced in a study of T cell changes during pregnancy in multiple sclerosis. The method was immunoSEQ multiplex PCR; TCRdb's version includes in-frame clones alone and lacks a portion of them. The sample includes about 67,000 clones, roughly nine tenths of them seen just once. The sequencing used peripheral blood, collected in the second trimester of pregnancy. The receptor source for this set is a female donor with multiple sclerosis, enrolled in a pregnancy study.

The chain is built from TRBV5-1 and TRBJ2-1; D may be TRBD2 (5 bases). The V and J ends lost 1 base and 3 bases respectively, with 20 bases between them. The germline CDR1 and CDR2 sequences are SGHRS and YFSETQ. The CDR3 contains 18 residues. The CDR3 DNA sequence: TGCGCCAGCAGCTTGCGGAGCGGCGGCCCCCCCGTCTACAATGAGCAGTTCTTC. It is translated as CASSLRSGGPPVYNEQFF.

V and J are TRBV4-2 and TRBJ2-3, with D possibly matching TRBD1 (5 bases). The CDR3 runs 13 residues. With 3 bases removed from V and 4 bases from J, the gap between germline ends came to 8 bases. Germline assignment: CDR1 LGHNA and CDR2 YNFKEQ. CDR3 region: CASSQEGADTQYF. DNA of the CDR3: TGTGCCAGCAGCCAGGAAGGGGCAGATACGCAGTATTTT.

This rearrangement joins TRBV5-4 to TRBJ2-2; a weak D match, TRBD2 (7 bases). The V end lost 0 bases, the J end lost 9 bases, and 15 bases lay between the germline ends. The germline V gene encodes CDR1 SGHNT and CDR2 YYREEE (reference sequence). The CDR3 contains 15 residues. The CDR3 coding sequence is TGTGCCAGCAGCTTGGGGTTCGGGGGGCTGCGGGAGCTGTTTTTT. Protein: CASSLGFGGLRELFF.

The chain joins TRBV5-6 to TRBJ1-1; D is uncertain. V was clipped by 1 base and J by 4 bases, with 11 bases between them. Per the germline V gene, CDR1 is SGHDT and CDR2 is YYEEEE. This CDR3 has 14 residues. The CDR3 DNA sequence: TGTGCCAGCAGCTTGTACACTGGGAGCACTGAAGCTTTCTTT. Protein sequence: CASSLYTGSTEAFF. The whole variable domain, remainder taken from reference TRBV5-6 and TRBJ1-1, is DAGVTQSPTHLIKTRGQQVTLRCSPKSGHDTVSWYQQALGQGPQFIFQYYEEEERQRGNFPDRFSGHQFPNYSSELNVNALLLGDSALYLCASSLYTGSTEAFFGQGTRLTVV.

This rearrangement joins TRBV30 to TRBJ1-3; D uncertain. CDR3 length equals 12 residues. Germline CDR1 GTSNPN, CDR2 SVGIG (reference sequence). V gave up 3 bases and J gave up 2 bases, with 5 bases separating them. The CDR3 sequence: CAWRRPGNTIYF. The CDR3 coding sequence is TGTGCCTGGAGGAGGCCTGGAAACACCATATATTTT.

The chain employs TRBV7-6 and TRBJ2-3; 10 nucleotides align to TRBD2. The V and J ends lost 1 base and 1 base, in that order; junction bases with no gene match: 2. In germline, CDR1 is SGHVS, CDR2 FNYEAQ. The CDR3 sequence is 16 residues long. The CDR3 sequence is CASSLGAGGGTDTQYF. The CDR3, as DNA: TGTGCCAGCAGCTTAGGAGCGGGAGGGGGCACAGATACGCAGTATTTT. Combining the CDR3 with reference TRBV7-6 and TRBJ2-3 gives the whole variable domain GAGVSQSPRYKVTKRGQDVALRCDPISGHVSLYWYRQALGQGPEFLTYFNYEAQQDKSGLPNDRFSAERPEGSISTLTIQRTEQRDSAMYRCASSLGAGGGTDTQYFGPGTRLTVL.

The V and J genes are TRBV6-1 and TRBJ1-4; D possibly corresponds to TRBD1 (5 bases). Trimming left V 4 bases short and J 8 bases short, with 14 bases between. The V gene's germline CDR1 is MNHNS and CDR2 SASEGT. This CDR3 comprises 14 residues. The CDR3 nucleotides read TGTGCCAGCAGTGGGACCGTTAAGGGGGAAAAACTGTTTTTT. Protein sequence: CASSGTVKGEKLFF.

The rearrangement uses TRBV10-3 and TRBJ1-1; D gene uncertain. CDR3 length: 15 residues. Germline values: CDR1 ENHRY, CDR2 SYGVKD. V was pared by 1 base and J by 1 base, with 10 bases between. In nucleotides, the CDR3 is TGTGCCATCAGTGAGTACCAGGCCCGGAACACTGAAGCTTTCTTT. It translates to CAISEYQARNTEAFF.

The rearrangement uses TRBV11-2 and TRBJ2-3; D possibly corresponds to TRBD2 (5 bases). Trimming took 2 bases from V and 2 from J, leaving 11 bases between them. The CDR3 is 15 residues long. The germline V gene has CDR1 SGHAT and CDR2 FQNNGV. The DNA of the CDR3 is TGTGCCAGCAGCTTATCCAGCGGAGCCACAGATACGCAGTATTTT. Encoded protein: CASSLSSGATDTQYF.

A single count supports this clone. The chain is built from TRBV9 and TRBJ2-7; D is perhaps TRBD1 (6 bases). CDR3 length equals 14 residues. V was pared by 4 bases and J by 0 bases, with 11 bases between. The germline V gene encodes CDR1 SGDLS and CDR2 YYNGEE. CDR3 sequence (DNA): TGTGCCAGCAGCCCGCAGGGGAGCTCCTACGAGCAGTACTTC. Residues: CASSPQGSSYEQYF.

The genes are TRBV27 and TRBJ2-7; 9 nucleotides align to TRBD1. The CDR3 has 14 residues. The V gene's germline CDR1 is MNHEY and CDR2 SMNVEV (reference sequence). V shed 6 bases, J shed 3 bases, and the junction held 6 bases outside the gene matches. The CDR3 region is CASSIRQGGYEQYF. Written as DNA, the CDR3 is TGTGCCAGCAGCATAAGACAGGGGGGCTACGAGCAGTACTTC.

The gene calls are TRBV7-9 and TRBJ1-2; 7 bases match TRBD1. Germline CDR1 is SEHNR and CDR2 is FQNEAQ (reference sequence). J was trimmed by 7 bases and V by 4 bases; bases with no gene match: 15. The CDR3 consists of 16 residues. The chain's CDR3 is CASSSNTGVGVFGYTF. CDR3 bases: TGTGCCAGCAGCTCCAACACAGGGGTGGGGGTATTTGGCTACACCTTC.

The chain is built from TRBV5-1 and TRBJ2-4; a possible D gene is TRBD1 (5 bases). This CDR3 is built from 16 residues. Trimming removed 0 bases from V and 0 bases from J, with 10 bases in between. Germline loops: CDR1 SGHRS, CDR2 YFSETQ. CDR3 region: CASSLGQLLAKNIQYF. CDR3 nucleotide sequence: TGCGCCAGCAGCTTGGGACAGCTTCTAGCCAAAAACATTCAGTACTTC.

V is TRBV10-3 and J is TRBJ1-5; no clear D. The CDR3 loop spans 16 amino acids. Trimming cost V 0 bases and J 5 bases, with 14 bases left between them. Germline-derived CDR1 and CDR2 are ENHRY and SYGVKD. The DNA for the CDR3 is TGTGCCATCAGTGAGTCCTACGGGGTTGACGATCAGCCCCAGCATTTT. Translated: CAISESYGVDDQPQHF.

This chain joins TRBV7-3 and TRBJ2-1; TRBD2 is a possible D gene (5 bases). V lost 3 bases and J 0 bases, leaving 15 bases between the germline ends. Germline V CDR1 and CDR2: SGHTA, FQGTGA. The CDR3 totals 17 residues. The CDR3 here is CASSFRVGVSSYNEQFF. The CDR3 DNA is TGTGCCAGCAGCTTCCGCGTCGGGGTTAGCTCCTACAATGAGCAGTTCTTC.

J is TRBJ2-5 and V is TRBV14; a weak D match, TRBD2 (5 bases). Trimming removed 3 bases at V and 5 bases at J, with 16 bases between. CDR1 is SGHDN and CDR2 is FVKESK in the germline V gene. The CDR3 contains 15 residues. CDR3 in amino acids: CASSQVAGTWETQYF. The CDR3, as DNA: TGTGCCAGCAGCCAGGTGGCGGGCACTTGGGAGACCCAGTACTTC.

The V and J genes are TRBV5-1 and TRBJ2-5; D may be TRBD2 (5 bases). Trimming pared 5 bases from V and 3 bases from J, leaving 14 bases between. The CDR3 is 14 amino acids. Germline V lookup: CDR1 SGHRS, CDR2 YFSETQ. CDR3 bases: TGCGCCAGCAGAGGGCTAGCCGGCGAAGAGACCCAGTACTTC. Encoded protein: CASRGLAGEETQYF. The full variable domain, its missing parts supplied by reference TRBV5-1 and TRBJ2-5, is KAGVTQTPRYLIKTRGQQVTLSCSPISGHRSVSWYQQTPGQGLQFLFEYFSETQRNKGNFPGRFSGRQFSNSRSEMNVSTLELGDSALYLCASRGLAGEETQYFGPGTRLLVL.

The CDR3 spells CASSYSTGGTYEQYF. The DNA for the CDR3 is TGTGCCAGCAGTTACTCAACCGGCGGGACCTACGAGCAGTACTTC. The chain is built from TRBV6-5 and TRBJ2-7; TRBD2 is a possible D gene (6 bases). V was shortened by 0 bases and J by 2 bases, with 11 bases between the two germline ends. The CDR3 is made up of 15 amino acids. Germline loops: CDR1 MNHEY, CDR2 SVGAGI.